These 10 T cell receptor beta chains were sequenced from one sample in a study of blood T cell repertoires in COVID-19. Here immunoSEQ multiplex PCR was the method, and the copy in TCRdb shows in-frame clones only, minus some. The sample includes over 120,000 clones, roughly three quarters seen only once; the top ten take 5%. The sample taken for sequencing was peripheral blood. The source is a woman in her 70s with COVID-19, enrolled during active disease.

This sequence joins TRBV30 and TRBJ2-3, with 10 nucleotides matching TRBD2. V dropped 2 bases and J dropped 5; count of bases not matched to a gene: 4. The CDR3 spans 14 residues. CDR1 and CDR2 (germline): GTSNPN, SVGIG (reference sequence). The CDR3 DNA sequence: TGTGCCTGGAGTTGGACTAGCGGAAAAGATACGCAGTATTTT. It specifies CAWSWTSGKDTQYF.

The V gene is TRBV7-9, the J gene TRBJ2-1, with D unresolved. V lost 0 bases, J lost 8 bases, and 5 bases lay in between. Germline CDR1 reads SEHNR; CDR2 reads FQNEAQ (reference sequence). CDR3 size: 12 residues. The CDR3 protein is CASSLARYEQFF. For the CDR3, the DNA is TGTGCCAGCAGCTTAGCGCGGTATGAGCAGTTCTTC.

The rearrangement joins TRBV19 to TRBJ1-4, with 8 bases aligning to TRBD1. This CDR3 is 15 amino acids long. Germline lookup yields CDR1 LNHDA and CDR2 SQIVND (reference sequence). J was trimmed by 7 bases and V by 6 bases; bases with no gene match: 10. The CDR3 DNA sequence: TGTGCCAGTAGCCACTCGACAGGGGTATTTGAAAAACTGTTTTTT. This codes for CASSHSTGVFEKLFF.

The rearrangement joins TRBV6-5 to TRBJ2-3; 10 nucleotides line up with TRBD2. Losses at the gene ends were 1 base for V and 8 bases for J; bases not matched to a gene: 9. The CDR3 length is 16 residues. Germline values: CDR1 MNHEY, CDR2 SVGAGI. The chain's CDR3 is CASSYLKSGGAVTQYF. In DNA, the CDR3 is TGTGCCAGCAGTTACTTGAAGAGCGGGGGGGCCGTTACGCAGTATTTT.

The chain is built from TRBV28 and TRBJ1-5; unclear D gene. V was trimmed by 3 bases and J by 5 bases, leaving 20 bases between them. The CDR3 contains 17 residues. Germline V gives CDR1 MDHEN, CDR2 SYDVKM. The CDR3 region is CASSFLTQGSGDQPQHF. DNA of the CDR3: TGTGCCAGCAGTTTCCTTACCCAAGGGAGTGGGGATCAGCCCCAGCATTTT.

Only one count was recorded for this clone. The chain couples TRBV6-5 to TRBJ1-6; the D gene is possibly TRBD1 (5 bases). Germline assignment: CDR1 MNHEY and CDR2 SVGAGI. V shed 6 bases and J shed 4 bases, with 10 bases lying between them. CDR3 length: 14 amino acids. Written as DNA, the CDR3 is TGTGCCAGCAGCAGGGATCCATATAATTCACCCCTCCACTTT. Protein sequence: CASSRDPYNSPLHF.

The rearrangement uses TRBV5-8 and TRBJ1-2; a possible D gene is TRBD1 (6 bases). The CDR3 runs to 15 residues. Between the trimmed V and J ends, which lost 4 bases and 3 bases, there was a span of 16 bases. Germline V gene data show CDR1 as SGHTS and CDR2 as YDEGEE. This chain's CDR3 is CASSQRGGGYYGYTF. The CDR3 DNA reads TGTGCCAGCAGCCAGCGAGGGGGTGGGTACTATGGCTACACCTTC.

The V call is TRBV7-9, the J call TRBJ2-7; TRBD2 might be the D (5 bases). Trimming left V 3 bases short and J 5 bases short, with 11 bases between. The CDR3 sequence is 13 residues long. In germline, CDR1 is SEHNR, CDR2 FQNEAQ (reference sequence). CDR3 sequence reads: CASSFERVNEQYF. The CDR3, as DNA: TGTGCCAGCAGCTTTGAGAGGGTGAACGAGCAGTACTTC.

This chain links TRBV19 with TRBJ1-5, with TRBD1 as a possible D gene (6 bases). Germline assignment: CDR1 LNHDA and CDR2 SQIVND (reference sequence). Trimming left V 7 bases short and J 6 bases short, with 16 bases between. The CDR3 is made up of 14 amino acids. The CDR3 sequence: CASKPTGRAQPQHF. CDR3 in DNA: TGTGCCAGTAAACCCACAGGGAGGGCTCAGCCCCAGCATTTT. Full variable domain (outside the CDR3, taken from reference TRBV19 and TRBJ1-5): DGGITQSPKYLFRKEGQNVTLSCEQNLNHDAMYWYRQDPGQGLRLIYYSQIVNDFQKGDIAEGYSVSREKKESFPLTVTSAQKNPTAFYLCASKPTGRAQPQHFGDGTRLSIL.

CDR3 protein: CASTGFTGLNTEAFF. The CDR3 nucleotides read TGTGCCAGCACGGGTTTCACAGGATTGAACACTGAAGCTTTCTTT. The chain employs TRBV6-5 and TRBJ1-1, with D maybe TRBD1 (5 bases). Germline assignment: CDR1 MNHEY and CDR2 SVGAGI. Trimming cost V 7 bases and J 0 bases, with 15 bases left between them. This CDR3 contains 15 residues.